This T cell receptor (beta chain) is from a study of blood T cells in healthy people across ages. Primers used in a second PCR of about 7 to 12 cycles were a sample-barcoded 5' primer and a J-beta primer mix. A 12-random-nucleotide template-switch adaptor tagged each cDNA molecule. TCRdb re-called the 5' RACE reads with MiXCR, one entry per CDR3 protein. The data show about 930,000 distinct CDR3 sequences, with about 27% seen just once and 9.5% to 13% held by the top ten. General study findings and limits: Reliance upon unsorted PBMCs precluded definitive naive versus antigen-experienced comparison. Measured against age, TCR beta diversity per million T cells decreased in a roughly linear manner.

A remark on this clonotype: Its antigen is still unknown.

The V end lost 5 bases, the J end lost 7 bases, and 15 bases lay between the germline ends. Germline CDR1 is SGHNT and CDR2 is YENEEA. This CDR3 is built from 14 residues. These data were also reused for a study on T cells of mothers and their children. In that study: In the second PCR, M1S primer introduced barcodes and 2-4 random bases.

The TCR sequence derives from a woman aged 40 to 50 in good health. The material sequenced was blood. The chain combines TRBV11-3 with TRBJ2-1; D is unresolved. CDR3 loop: CASSQNSLLNEQFF. The CDR3 region has the DNA TGTGCCAGCAGCCAGAACTCTCTCTTAAATGAGCAGTTCTTC.